This is a list of T cell receptor beta chains from one sample in a study of sequential checkpoint blockade in melanoma. TCRdb's table, derived via immunoSEQ multiplex PCR, lists solely in-frame clones and lacks some. The table lists about 7,100 clones, about 80% of them singletons. Material: CD8+ T cells sorted from blood (inferred from file names), obtained from a patient given nivolumab and ipilimumab in sequence. All receptors derive from a human donor with melanoma. Both conserved end residues are part of each CDR3. Fields, in order: D gene, clone size, J gene, V gene, CDR3 protein, CDR3 DNA. A D gene is named only where the DNA matches it firmly. Where a row states a size, it is once, few, many or the class of an expanded clone; other rows omit it.

>.|.|TRBJ2-2|TRBV5-1
CASSLYLTGGTGELFF
TGCGCCAGCAGCTTGTATCTCACCGGAGGGACCGGGGAGCTGTTTTTT
>TRBD1|.|TRBJ2-1|TRBV7-9
CASRVQGQGAHNEQFF
TGTGCCAGCAGGGTCCAGGGACAGGGGGCGCACAATGAGCAGTTCTTC
>TRBD2|.|TRBJ2-1|TRBV9
CASSSHLGLAGGNEQFF
TGTGCCAGCAGCTCCCACCTCGGACTAGCGGGAGGGAATGAGCAGTTCTTC
>TRBD2|.|TRBJ2-3|TRBV7-8
CASSLLAGDGTDTQYF
TGTGCCAGCAGCTTATTAGCGGGAGACGGCACAGATACGCAGTATTTT
>.|.|TRBJ2-2|TRBV7-9
CASSERDTGELFF
TGTGCCAGCAGCGAACGGGATACCGGGGAGCTGTTTTTT
>TRBD1|.|TRBJ1-1|TRBV5-6
CASSLGDRVTFF
TGTGCCAGCAGCTTGGGGGACAGGGTTACTTTCTTT
>TRBD1|few|TRBJ1-5|TRBV19
CASNTGQGRGYSNQPQHF
TGTGCCAGTAACACGGGACAGGGAAGGGGCTATAGCAATCAGCCCCAGCATTTT
>.|.|TRBJ1-5|TRBV4-2
CASSQELPYSNQPQHF
TGTGCCAGCAGCCAAGAGTTGCCCTATAGCAATCAGCCCCAGCATTTT
>.|.|TRBJ1-5|TRBV30
CAWSVPRGYSNQPQHF
TGTGCCTGGAGTGTACCCAGGGGTTATAGCAATCAGCCCCAGCATTTT
>TRBD1|.|TRBJ2-2|TRBV4-1
CASSQDRGRGKAGELFF
TGCGCCAGCAGCCAAGATAGGGGCAGGGGGAAGGCCGGGGAGCTGTTTTTT
>.|.|TRBJ2-1|TRBV9
CASSGWSYNEQFF
TGTGCCAGCAGCGGGTGGAGCTACAATGAGCAGTTCTTC
>TRBD1|.|TRBJ2-7|TRBV5-4
CASSETGGNAYEQYF
TGTGCCAGCAGCGAAACAGGGGGGAATGCCTACGAGCAGTACTTC
>.|.|TRBJ2-7|TRBV27
CASSFLPLDEQYF
TGTGCCAGCAGTTTTCTCCCCCTCGACGAGCAGTACTTC
>.|.|TRBJ2-3|TRBV7-6
CASSLAARESDTQYF
TGTGCCAGCAGCTTAGCGGCGAGGGAATCAGATACGCAGTATTTT
>TRBD2|.|TRBJ2-1|TRBV9
CASSGKLAGGTYNEQFF
TGTGCCAGCAGCGGAAAACTAGCGGGAGGTACCTACAATGAGCAGTTCTTC
>TRBD2|.|TRBJ2-3|TRBV4-1
CASSARYLAGDTQYF
TGCGCCAGCAGCGCAAGGTACCTAGCGGGAGATACGCAGTATTTT
>TRBD1|once|TRBJ2-1|TRBV7-9
CAWRRDRGSSYNEQFF
TGTGCCTGGCGTCGGGACAGGGGGAGCTCCTACAATGAGCAGTTCTTC
>TRBD1|.|TRBJ1-2|TRBV7-9
CASSLPGGLYGYTF
TGTGCCAGCAGCTTACCAGGGGGCCTCTATGGCTACACCTTC
>TRBD1|once|TRBJ1-1|TRBV11-3
CASSSGGTEAFF
TGTGCCAGCAGTTCAGGGGGGACTGAAGCTTTCTTT
>TRBD2|.|TRBJ2-2|TRBV7-7
CASSSTSGSSGELFF
TGTGCCAGCAGCTCGACTAGCGGGAGTTCCGGGGAGCTGTTTTTT
>.|.|TRBJ2-2|TRBV29-1
CSAGGPTGELFF
TGCAGCGCCGGGGGACCCACCGGGGAGCTGTTTTTT
>TRBD1|.|TRBJ2-7|TRBV19
CASSKGQGANEQYF
TGTGCCAGTAGTAAAGGGCAGGGGGCCAACGAGCAGTACTTC
>TRBD2|.|TRBJ2-3|TRBV4-1
CASSLGLAGVDTQYF
TGCGCCAGCAGCCTCGGACTAGCGGGAGTAGATACGCAGTATTTT
>TRBD1|.|TRBJ2-7|TRBV7-9
CASSLDRAHYVPEQYF
TGTGCCAGCAGCCTAGACAGGGCTCACTACGTCCCCGAGCAGTACTTC
>.|.|TRBJ2-1|TRBV27
CASSLTPRLEQFF
TGTGCCAGCAGTTTAACCCCCCGACTTGAGCAGTTCTTC
>TRBD2|.|TRBJ2-2|TRBV7-9
CASSRLAGDVGELFF
TGTGCCAGCAGCAGACTAGCGGGAGACGTCGGGGAGCTGTTTTTT
>.|few|TRBJ2-7|TRBV7-2
CASSLGFGGYEQYF
TGTGCCAGCAGCTTAGGTTTCGGGGGCTACGAGCAGTACTTC
>.|.|TRBJ2-7|TRBV10-2
CASSEWGSAFSYEQYF
TGCGCCAGCAGTGAGTGGGGCAGCGCATTTTCCTACGAGCAGTACTTC
>.|.|TRBJ1-5|TRBV10-3
CAISERGFSNQPQHF
TGTGCCATCAGTGAAAGAGGGTTCAGCAATCAGCCCCAGCATTTT
>.|.|TRBJ1-6|TRBV15
CATSRDRGSYNSPLHF
TGTGCCACCAGCAGAGATCGAGGGTCCTATAATTCACCCCTCCACTTT
>TRBD1|.|TRBJ2-6|TRBV18
CASSRDRLSGANVLTF
TGTGCCAGCTCACGGGACAGACTCTCTGGGGCCAACGTCCTGACTTTC
>.|.|TRBJ2-1|TRBV19
CASSVYSSYNEQFF
TGTGCCAGTAGTGTTTACAGCTCCTACAATGAGCAGTTCTTC
>.|.|TRBJ2-3|TRBV29-1
CSSTISPSTDTQYF
TGCAGCTCAACTATTAGCCCCAGCACAGATACGCAGTATTTT
>TRBD1|.|TRBJ1-4|TRBV6-6
CASAPTGGGTNEKLFF
TGTGCCAGCGCCCCGACAGGGGGGGGAACTAATGAAAAACTGTTTTTT
>TRBD1|.|TRBJ1-5|TRBV6-1
CASSEDRDRVTQPQHF
TGTGCCAGCAGTGAAGACCGGGACAGGGTGACTCAGCCCCAGCATTTT
>.|few|TRBJ2-6|TRBV9
CASSLYYSGANVLTF
TGTGCCAGCAGTCTCTACTACTCTGGGGCCAACGTCCTGACTTTC
>.|.|TRBJ1-5|TRBV28
CASSFPPGGYQPQHF
TGTGCCAGCAGCTTCCCTCCCGGGGGATATCAGCCCCAGCATTTT
>TRBD2|.|TRBJ2-1|TRBV4-1
CASSHRAGAANEQFF
TGCGCCAGCAGCCACCGAGCGGGGGCGGCTAATGAGCAGTTCTTC
>TRBD2|.|TRBJ2-1|TRBV9
CASSAVGLAGGYEQFF
TGTGCCAGCAGCGCCGTAGGACTAGCGGGAGGATATGAGCAGTTCTTC
>.|.|TRBJ2-7|TRBV5-4
CASSLAGTAYEQYF
TGTGCCAGCAGCTTGGCCGGCACAGCCTACGAGCAGTACTTC
>TRBD2|.|TRBJ2-1|TRBV30
CAWRSGLAVFF
TGTGCCTGGAGGTCTGGCCTAGCGGTGTTCTTC
>TRBD2|.|TRBJ2-1|TRBV2
CASSVGGTSGESSYNEQFF
TGTGCCAGCAGTGTAGGAGGGACTAGCGGGGAGAGCTCCTACAATGAGCAGTTCTTC
>.|.|TRBJ1-1|TRBV7-9
CASSWKAGGNTEAFF
TGTGCCAGCAGCTGGAAAGCCGGGGGGAACACTGAAGCTTTCTTT
>.|.|TRBJ1-2|TRBV2
CASSELGGANYGYTF
TGTGCCAGCAGTGAATTGGGGGGGGCTAACTATGGCTACACCTTC
>.|few|TRBJ2-3|TRBV6-4
CASSLRGSSTDTQYF
TGTGCCAGCAGTCTCAGGGGCTCCTCGACAGATACGCAGTATTTT
>TRBD1|.|TRBJ1-5|TRBV30
CAWKGTARFLSNQPQHF
TGTGCCTGGAAGGGGACAGCAAGATTTCTTAGCAATCAGCCCCAGCATTTT
>TRBD2|.|TRBJ2-3|TRBV28
CASSPMTSGNTDTQYF
TGTGCCAGCAGCCCCATGACTAGCGGTAACACAGATACGCAGTATTTT
>.|.|TRBJ2-5|TRBV2
CAISGARRNQETQYF
TGTGCCATCAGCGGCGCTAGACGCAACCAAGAGACCCAGTACTTC
>.|.|TRBJ2-2|TRBV6-5
CASSYELTGELFF
TGTGCCAGCAGTTACGAACTTACCGGGGAGCTGTTTTTT
>.|few|TRBJ1-4|TRBV7-8
CASSSRTLMSEKLFF
TGTGCCAGCAGCTCCCGGACATTAATGAGTGAAAAACTGTTTTTT